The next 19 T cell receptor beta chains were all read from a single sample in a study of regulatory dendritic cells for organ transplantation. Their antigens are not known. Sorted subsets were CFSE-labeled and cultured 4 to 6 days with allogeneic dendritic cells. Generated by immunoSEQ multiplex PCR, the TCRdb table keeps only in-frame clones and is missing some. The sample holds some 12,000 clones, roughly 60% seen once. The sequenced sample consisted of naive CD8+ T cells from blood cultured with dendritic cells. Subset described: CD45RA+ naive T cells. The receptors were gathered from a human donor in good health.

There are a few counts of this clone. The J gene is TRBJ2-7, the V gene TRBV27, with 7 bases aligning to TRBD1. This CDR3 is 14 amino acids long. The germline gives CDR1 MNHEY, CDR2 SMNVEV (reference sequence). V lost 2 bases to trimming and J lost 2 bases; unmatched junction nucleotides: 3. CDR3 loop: CASSLGDSPYEQYF. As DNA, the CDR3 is TGTGCCAGCAGTTTAGGGGACAGCCCCTACGAGCAGTACTTC.

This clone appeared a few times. The CDR3 region has the DNA TGCGCCAGCAGCCAAGAAGGGGGGAGGGTAGAAGCTTTCTTT. Translation: CASSQEGGRVEAFF. The V gene is TRBV4-1, the J gene TRBJ1-1; D is perhaps TRBD1 (6 bases). V dropped 0 bases and J dropped 8 bases, with 13 bases sitting between them. Germline V lookup: CDR1 MGHRA, CDR2 YSYEKL. This CDR3 is 14 amino acids long.

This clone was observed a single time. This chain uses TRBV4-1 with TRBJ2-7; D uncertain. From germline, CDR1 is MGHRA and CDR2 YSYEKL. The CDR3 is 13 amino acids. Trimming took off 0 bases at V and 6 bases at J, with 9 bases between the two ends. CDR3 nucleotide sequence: TGCGCCAGCAGCCAAGAATTGCATAGCGAGCAGTACTTC. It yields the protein CASSQELHSEQYF.

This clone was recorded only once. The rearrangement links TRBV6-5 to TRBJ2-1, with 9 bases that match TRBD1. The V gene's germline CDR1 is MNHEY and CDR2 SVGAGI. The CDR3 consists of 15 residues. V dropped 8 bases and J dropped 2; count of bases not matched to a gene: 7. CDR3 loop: CASGQGQGPYNEQFF. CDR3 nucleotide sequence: TGTGCCAGCGGCCAGGGACAGGGCCCCTACAATGAGCAGTTCTTC.

The CDR3 reads CASSLTDTQYF. CDR3 DNA: TGTGCCAGCAGCCTCACAGATACGCAGTATTTT. This sequence joins TRBV5-6 and TRBJ2-3; no definite D call. The CDR3 is made up of 11 amino acids. V gave up 4 bases and J gave up 2 bases, with 2 bases separating them. Germline V gene data show CDR1 as SGHDT and CDR2 as YYEEEE.

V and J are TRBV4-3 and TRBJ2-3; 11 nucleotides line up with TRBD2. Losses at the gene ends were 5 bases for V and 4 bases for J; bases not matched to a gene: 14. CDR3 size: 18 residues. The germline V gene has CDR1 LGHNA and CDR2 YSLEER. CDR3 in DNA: TGCGCCAGCAGCTACCGGGGTAGCGGGGGGGCCGGGTCAGATACGCAGTATTTT. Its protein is CASSYRGSGGAGSDTQYF.

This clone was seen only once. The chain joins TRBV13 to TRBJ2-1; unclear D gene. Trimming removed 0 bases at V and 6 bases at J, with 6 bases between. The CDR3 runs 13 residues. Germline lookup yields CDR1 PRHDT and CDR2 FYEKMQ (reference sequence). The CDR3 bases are TGTGCCAGCAGCTTAGGGCGGTCCAATGAGCAGTTCTTC. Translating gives CASSLGRSNEQFF. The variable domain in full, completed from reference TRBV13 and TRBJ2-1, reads AAGVIQSPRHLIKEKRETATLKCYPIPRHDTVYWYQQGPGQDPQFLISFYEKMQSDKGSIPDRFSAQQFSDYHSELNMSSLELGDSALYFCASSLGRSNEQFFGPGTRLTVL.

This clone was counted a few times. The CDR3 DNA sequence: TGTGCCAGCAGTAAATTCCCCCGGGAGGATCTGAACACTGAAGCTTTCTTT. Translated, it gives CASSKFPREDLNTEAFF. J is TRBJ1-1 and V is TRBV2; D gene uncertain. Trimming took 5 bases from V and 0 from J, leaving 19 bases between them. CDR1 is SNHLY, CDR2 FYNNEI, per germline. The CDR3 runs to 17 residues. Full variable domain (outside the CDR3, taken from reference TRBV2 and TRBJ1-1): EPEVTQTPSHQVTQMGQEVILRCVPISNHLYFYWYRQILGQKVEFLVSFYNNEISEKSEIFDDQFSVERPDGSNFTLKIRSTKLEDSAMYFCASSKFPREDLNTEAFFGQGTRLTVV.

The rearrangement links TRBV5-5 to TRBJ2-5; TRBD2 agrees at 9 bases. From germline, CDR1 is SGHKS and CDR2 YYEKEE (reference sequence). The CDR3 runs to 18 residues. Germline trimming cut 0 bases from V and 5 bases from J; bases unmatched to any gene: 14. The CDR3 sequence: CASSLGYVSGGPQETQYF. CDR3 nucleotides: TGTGCCAGCAGCTTGGGGTACGTTAGCGGGGGACCCCAGGAGACCCAGTACTTC.

The CDR3, as DNA: TGCGCCAGCAGGTCTCAGGGGGCACGGTATGGCTACACCTTC. This sequence encodes CASRSQGARYGYTF. The genes are TRBV5-1 and TRBJ1-2; TRBD1 matches at 8 bases. V lost 5 bases, J lost 5 bases, and 8 bases stayed unmatched. Per the germline V gene, CDR1 is SGHRS and CDR2 is YFSETQ. CDR3 length: 14 amino acids.

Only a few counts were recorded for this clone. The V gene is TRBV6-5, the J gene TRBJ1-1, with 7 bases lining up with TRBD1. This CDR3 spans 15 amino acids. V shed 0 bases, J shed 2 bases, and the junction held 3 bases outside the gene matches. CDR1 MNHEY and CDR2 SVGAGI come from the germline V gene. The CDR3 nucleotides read TGTGCCAGCAGTTACTCGGACAGGATTAACACTGAAGCTTTCTTT. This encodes CASSYSDRINTEAFF.

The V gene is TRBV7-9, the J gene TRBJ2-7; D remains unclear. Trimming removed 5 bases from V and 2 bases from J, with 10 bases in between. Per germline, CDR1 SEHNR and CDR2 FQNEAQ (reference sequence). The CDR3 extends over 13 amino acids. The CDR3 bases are TGTGCCAGCAGCGGGCAACCGACCTACGAGCAGTACTTC. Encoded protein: CASSGQPTYEQYF.

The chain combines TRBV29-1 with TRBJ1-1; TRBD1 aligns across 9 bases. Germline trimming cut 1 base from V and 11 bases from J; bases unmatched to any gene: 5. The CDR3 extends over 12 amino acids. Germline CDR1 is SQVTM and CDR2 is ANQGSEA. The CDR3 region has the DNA TGCAGCGTTGAAGGGGACAGGGTCGAGGCTTTCTTT. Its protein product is CSVEGDRVEAFF.

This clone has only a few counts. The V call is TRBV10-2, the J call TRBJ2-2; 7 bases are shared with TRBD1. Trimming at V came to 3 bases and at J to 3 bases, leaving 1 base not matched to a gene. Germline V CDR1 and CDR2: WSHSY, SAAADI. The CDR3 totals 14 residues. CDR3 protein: CASSDRGYTGELFF. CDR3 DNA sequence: TGCGCCAGCAGTGACAGGGGGTACACCGGGGAGCTGTTTTTT.

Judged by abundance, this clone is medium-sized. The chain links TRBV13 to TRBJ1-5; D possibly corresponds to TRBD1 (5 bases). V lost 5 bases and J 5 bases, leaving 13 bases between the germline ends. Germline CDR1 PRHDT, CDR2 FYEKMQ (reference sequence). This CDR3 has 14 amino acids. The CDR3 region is CASSPRPGDQPQHF. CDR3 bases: TGTGCCAGCAGCCCCAGACCGGGGGATCAGCCCCAGCATTTT.

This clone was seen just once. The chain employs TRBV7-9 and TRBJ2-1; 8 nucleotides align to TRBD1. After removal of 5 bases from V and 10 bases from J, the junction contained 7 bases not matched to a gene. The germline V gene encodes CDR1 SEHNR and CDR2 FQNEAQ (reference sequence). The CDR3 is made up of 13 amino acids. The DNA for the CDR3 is TGTGCCAGCAGCCCCCGGACAGGGAACGAGCAGTTCTTC. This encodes CASSPRTGNEQFF.

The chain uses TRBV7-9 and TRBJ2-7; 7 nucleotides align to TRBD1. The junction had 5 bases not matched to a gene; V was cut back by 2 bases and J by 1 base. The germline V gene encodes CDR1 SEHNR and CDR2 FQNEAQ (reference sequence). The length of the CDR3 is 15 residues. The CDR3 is CASSLSVQGSYEQYF. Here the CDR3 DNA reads TGTGCCAGCAGCTTAAGTGTACAGGGGTCCTACGAGCAGTACTTC.

The CDR3 region is CASSQGGYEKLFF. CDR3 sequence (DNA): TGCGCCAGCAGCCAAGGAGGGTATGAAAAACTGTTTTTT. The chain joins TRBV4-1 to TRBJ1-4; D gene unclear. CDR3 length equals 13 residues. Between the trimmed V and J ends, which lost 1 base and 6 bases, there was a span of 6 bases. Germline CDR1 is MGHRA and CDR2 is YSYEKL.

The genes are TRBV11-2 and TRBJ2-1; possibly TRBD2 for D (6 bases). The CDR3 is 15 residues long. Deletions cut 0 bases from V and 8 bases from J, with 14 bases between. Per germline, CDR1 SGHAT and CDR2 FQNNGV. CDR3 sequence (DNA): TGTGCCAGCAGCTTAGAGTACAACCCGGGAGATGAGCAGTTCTTC. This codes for CASSLEYNPGDEQFF.